Each of the 32 T cell receptor beta chains below was sequenced from the same sample in a study of T cells after posttransplantation cyclophosphamide. Clones were sequenced by immunoSEQ multiplex PCR, and TCRdb holds only the in-frame ones, with some missing. The repertoire holds more than 1,000 clones, with 74% as singletons. The sample consisted of memory CD8+ T cells sorted from blood. Receptors originate from a man in his forties or fifties in good health, CMV-negative, and a related stem cell transplant donor.

The rearrangement uses TRBV9 and TRBJ2-5, with 9 nucleotides matching TRBD2. The CDR3 spans 16 residues. The J segment lost 5 bases and the V segment lost 0 bases, leaving 8 bases of the junction unmatched. In germline, CDR1 is SGDLS, CDR2 YYNGEE. The CDR3 reads CASSVGERGAGETQYF. The CDR3 coding sequence is TGTGCCAGCAGCGTAGGGGAGCGGGGGGCGGGTGAGACCCAGTACTTC.

This clone was picked up a small number of times. The rearrangement links TRBV4-3 to TRBJ2-7, with a possible D match to TRBD1 (6 bases). V was shortened by 0 bases and J by 1 base, with 13 bases between the two germline ends. Germline CDR1 LGHNA, CDR2 YSLEER. The CDR3 contains 16 residues. The CDR3 here is CASSQDRWTVSYEQYF. In nucleotides, the CDR3 is TGCGCCAGCAGCCAAGATCGATGGACAGTATCCTACGAGCAGTACTTC.

The rearrangement uses TRBV13 and TRBJ2-3; 8 positions agree with TRBD1. The CDR3 runs 16 residues. V was clipped by 3 bases and J by 2 bases; unmatched bases: 7. The germline V gene encodes CDR1 PRHDT and CDR2 FYEKMQ (reference sequence). This chain's CDR3 is CASSFLTGDFTDTQYF. For the CDR3, the DNA is TGTGCCAGCAGCTTCCTGACAGGGGACTTCACAGATACGCAGTATTTT.

This clone occurred a few times. The V and J genes are TRBV2 and TRBJ2-7; TRBD2 matches 10 bases. V trimming: 7 bases; J trimming: 4 bases; junction bases outside the gene matches: 7. The V gene's germline CDR1 is SNHLY and CDR2 FYNNEI. The CDR3 consists of 14 residues. CDR3 region: CASIPSGRGYEQYF. The DNA for the CDR3 is TGTGCCAGCATCCCCAGCGGGAGGGGGTACGAGCAGTACTTC.

The chain combines TRBV7-8 with TRBJ1-1; D unresolved. This CDR3 has 12 amino acids. Germline V gene data show CDR1 as SGHVS and CDR2 as FQNEAQ. V lost 4 bases and J lost 8, with 11 bases in between. The CDR3 sequence: CASSSQSVEAFF. The CDR3 coding sequence is TGTGCCAGCAGCTCACAAAGCGTAGAAGCTTTCTTT.

This clone has only one observation. V gene TRBV5-1 combines with J gene TRBJ1-4; maybe TRBD1 (5 bases). Deletions cut 0 bases from V and 4 bases from J, with 7 bases between. The CDR3 consists of 14 residues. Germline CDR1 reads SGHRS; CDR2 reads YFSETQ. CDR3 sequence: CASSLGTNNEKLFF. The CDR3 DNA reads as TGCGCCAGCAGCTTGGGGACAAATAATGAAAAACTGTTTTTT.

The gene calls are TRBV5-4 and TRBJ2-7; D not resolved. V gave up 5 bases and J gave up 5 bases, with 8 bases separating them. CDR1 and CDR2 from the germline V gene are SGHNT and YYREEE (reference sequence). The CDR3 loop spans 11 amino acids. Here the CDR3 reads CASRRGDEQYF. In DNA, the CDR3 is TGTGCCAGCAGGAGAGGTGACGAGCAGTACTTC.

The gene calls are TRBV9 and TRBJ2-1, with 8 bases fitting TRBD1. Germline CDR1 is SGDLS and CDR2 is YYNGEE. Trimming removed 3 bases from V and 6 bases from J; junction bases left unmatched: 8. The CDR3 runs 15 residues. The CDR3, as DNA: TGTGCCAGCAGCGAACGGACAGGGCCTCTCAATGAGCAGTTCTTC. Protein sequence: CASSERTGPLNEQFF.

This rearrangement joins TRBV6-1 to TRBJ2-1, with 12 bases fitting TRBD2. V was clipped by 3 bases and J by 6 bases; unmatched bases: 3. This CDR3 has 15 amino acids. Germline CDR1 reads MNHNS; CDR2 reads SASEGT. CDR3 in DNA: TGTGCCAGCAGTGAGAGGACTAGCGGGATCAATGAGCAGTTCTTC. Amino acids: CASSERTSGINEQFF.

J is TRBJ2-1 and V is TRBV27; 9 nucleotides match TRBD1. Germline V CDR1 and CDR2: MNHEY, SMNVEV (reference sequence). The CDR3 is 16 residues long. Losses at the gene ends were 7 bases for V and 4 bases for J; bases not matched to a gene: 11. The CDR3 nucleotides are TGTGCCAGCATCTCCTCCGGGACAGGGAAATACAATGAGCAGTTCTTC. Translated: CASISSGTGKYNEQFF.

This rearrangement joins TRBV21-1 to TRBJ2-7; the table's D call, TRBD2, has no DNA check behind it. TRBV21-1 is a known pseudogene. The length of the CDR3 is 16 residues. As DNA, the CDR3 is TGTGCCAGCAGCAACAGGGAGGGAAGGTCTAACTACGAGCAGTACTTC. The encoded protein is CASSNREGRSNYEQYF.

This chain connects TRBV10-3 to TRBJ2-2; D is unclear. CDR1 ENHRY and CDR2 SYGVKD come from the germline V gene. V was cut by 6 bases and J by 4 bases, with 9 bases left in between. The CDR3 loop spans 13 amino acids. This chain's CDR3 is CAIRGEATGELFF. CDR3 DNA sequence: TGTGCCATCAGAGGAGAGGCCACCGGGGAGCTGTTTTTT.

A single count supports this clone. CDR3 protein: CASGFWGSLSGIRYNEQFF. The CDR3 bases are TGTGCTAGTGGTTTTTGGGGTTCCCTAAGCGGAATTCGCTACAATGAGCAGTTCTTC. The chain combines TRBV12-5 with TRBJ2-1; maybe TRBD2 (5 bases). CDR1 is LGHNT and CDR2 is FRNRAP in the germline V gene. The CDR3 is 19 residues long. V dropped 3 bases and J dropped 3 bases, with 24 bases sitting between them. The variable domain in full, with the rest retrieved from reference TRBV12-5 and TRBJ2-1, is DARVTQTPRHKVTEMGQEVTMRCQPILGHNTVFWYRQTMMQGLELLAYFRNRAPLDDSGMPKDRFSAEMPDATLATLKIQPSEPRDSAVYFCASGFWGSLSGIRYNEQFFGPGTRLTVL.

This clone was recorded a few times. V usage is TRBV5-4 and J usage is TRBJ1-2, with 8 positions matching TRBD1. This CDR3 spans 14 amino acids. Germline lookup yields CDR1 SGHNT and CDR2 YYREEE (reference sequence). V trimming: 2 bases; J trimming: 4 bases; junction bases outside the gene matches: 4. CDR3 amino acids: CASSFDRGVYGYTF. The CDR3 region has the DNA TGTGCCAGCAGCTTCGACAGGGGCGTCTATGGCTACACCTTC.

This chain links TRBV9 with TRBJ2-3; 7 bases agree with TRBD2. The CDR3 runs to 19 residues. V shed 4 bases, J shed 6 bases, and the junction held 23 bases outside the gene matches. Germline assignment: CDR1 SGDLS and CDR2 YYNGEE. The CDR3 loop reads CASSPKGAWREGHEDTQYF. The CDR3 coding sequence is TGTGCCAGCAGCCCAAAGGGCGCTTGGAGGGAGGGCCACGAGGATACGCAGTATTTT.

The rearrangement uses TRBV19 and TRBJ2-5; D call uncertain. V dropped 5 bases and J dropped 2 bases, with 9 bases sitting between them. The CDR3 has 13 amino acids. CDR1 and CDR2 (germline): LNHDA, SQIVND (reference sequence). The CDR3 sequence: CASSSAAQETQYF. The CDR3 DNA reads TGTGCCAGTAGTTCCGCGGCGCAAGAGACCCAGTACTTC.

This chain joins TRBV5-1 and TRBJ2-7; 10 nucleotides match TRBD1. V lost 4 bases, J lost 6 bases, and 7 bases stayed unmatched. This CDR3 is built from 14 residues. Per germline, CDR1 SGHRS and CDR2 YFSETQ. The CDR3 here is CASSPGDRGPEQYF. The CDR3, as DNA: TGCGCCAGCAGCCCCGGGGACAGGGGCCCCGAGCAGTACTTC.

The chain links TRBV9 to TRBJ2-1; 7 nucleotides match TRBD2. The CDR3 length is 13 residues. The V gene's germline CDR1 is SGDLS and CDR2 YYNGEE. Germline trimming cut 0 bases from V and 10 bases from J; bases unmatched to any gene: 4. CDR3 loop: CASSVGGGWEQFF. The CDR3 DNA reads TGTGCCAGCAGCGTAGGCGGGGGATGGGAGCAGTTCTTC. Supplemented by reference TRBV9 and TRBJ2-1, the full variable domain reads DSGVTQTPKHLITATGQRVTLRCSPRSGDLSVYWYQQSLDQGLQFLIQYYNGEERAKGNILERFSAQQFPDLHSELNLSSLELGDSALYFCASSVGGGWEQFFGPGTRLTVL.

The rearrangement joins TRBV5-1 to TRBJ2-3, with D possibly being TRBD2 (5 bases). This CDR3 contains 11 residues. Germline values: CDR1 SGHRS, CDR2 YFSETQ. The V end was cut by 2 bases, the J end by 11 bases, with 9 bases between. CDR3 in amino acids: CASSLLVVQYF. CDR3 DNA sequence: TGCGCCAGCAGCTTACTAGTCGTGCAGTATTTT. Full variable domain (missing parts from reference TRBV5-1 and TRBJ2-3): KAGVTQTPRYLIKTRGQQVTLSCSPISGHRSVSWYQQTPGQGLQFLFEYFSETQRNKGNFPGRFSGRQFSNSRSEMNVSTLELGDSALYLCASSLLVVQYFGPGTRLTVL.

This clone occurred a few times. V usage is TRBV19 and J usage is TRBJ2-3, with D maybe TRBD1 (5 bases). This CDR3 comprises 15 residues. Between the trimmed V and J ends, which lost 4 bases and 2 bases, there was a span of 13 bases. Germline CDR1 is LNHDA and CDR2 is SQIVND (reference sequence). The CDR3 sequence is CASSSFDSTTDTQYF. The CDR3 DNA reads TGTGCCAGTAGTAGCTTCGACAGTACCACAGATACGCAGTATTTT. Based on the CDR3 plus reference TRBV19 and TRBJ2-3, the full variable domain is DGGITQSPKYLFRKEGQNVTLSCEQNLNHDAMYWYRQDPGQGLRLIYYSQIVNDFQKGDIAEGYSVSREKKESFPLTVTSAQKNPTAFYLCASSSFDSTTDTQYFGPGTRLTVL.

The chain is built from TRBV4-2 and TRBJ2-5; TRBD2 matches at 10 bases. V gave up 5 bases and J gave up 0 bases; unmatched junction bases: 9. Germline values: CDR1 LGHNA, CDR2 YNFKEQ. CDR3 length: 17 residues. CDR3 amino acids: CASSSRGLAVYQETQYF. The CDR3 DNA is TGTGCCAGCAGCTCCCGAGGACTAGCGGTGTACCAAGAGACCCAGTACTTC.

V usage is TRBV29-1 and J usage is TRBJ1-2; a weak D match, TRBD1 (6 bases). This CDR3 spans 16 amino acids. The V gene lost 0 bases and the J gene lost 0 bases, with 14 bases spanning the gap. Germline-derived CDR1 and CDR2 are SQVTM and ANQGSEA. CDR3 DNA: TGCAGCGTTGAAGATCAGGCAGGGGCCCCTAACTATGGCTACACCTTC. As protein: CSVEDQAGAPNYGYTF.

The V and J genes are TRBV11-1 and TRBJ2-1, with 10 nucleotides matching TRBD2. The germline gives CDR1 SGHAT, CDR2 FQDESV (reference sequence). V was clipped by 5 bases and J by 0 bases; unmatched bases: 13. The CDR3 covers 19 residues. CDR3 nucleotides: TGTGCCAGCAGCCCAGCGGGAGGGGCCCTCCCCCTCTCCTACAATGAGCAGTTCTTC. As protein: CASSPAGGALPLSYNEQFF.

This sequence joins TRBV7-8 and TRBJ1-3, with D perhaps matching TRBD1 (6 bases). From germline, CDR1 is SGHVS and CDR2 FQNEAQ. This CDR3 has 19 amino acids. V was pared by 5 bases and J by 0 bases, with 23 bases between. The CDR3 reads CASSPMSRTALFSGNTIYF. CDR3 bases: TGTGCCAGCAGCCCTATGTCCAGGACAGCACTATTCTCTGGAAACACCATATATTTT. The complete variable domain, with remaining parts taken from reference TRBV7-8 and TRBJ1-3, reads GAGVSQSPRYKVAKRGQDVALRCDPISGHVSLFWYQQALGQGPEFLTYFQNEAQLDKSGLPSDRFFAERPEGSVSTLKIQRTQQEDSAVYLCASSPMSRTALFSGNTIYFGEGSWLTVV.

This chain connects TRBV30 to TRBJ1-2; TRBD1 matches at 9 bases. This CDR3 spans 11 amino acids. CDR1 GTSNPN and CDR2 SVGIG come from the germline V gene (reference sequence). After removal of 6 bases from V and 8 bases from J, the junction contained 4 bases not matched to a gene. The DNA for the CDR3 is TGTGCCTGCGACAGGGGGGGAGGCTACACCTTC. This encodes CACDRGGGYTF.

This sequence joins TRBV6-4 and TRBJ2-1; TRBD2 aligns across 9 bases. The CDR3 extends over 14 amino acids. After removal of 8 bases from V and 9 bases from J, the junction contained 11 bases not matched to a gene. Germline assignment: CDR1 MRHNA and CDR2 SNTAGT. CDR3 protein: CASSTASGGFEQFF. CDR3 nucleotide sequence: TGTGCCAGCTCGACGGCCAGCGGGGGGTTTGAGCAGTTCTTC.

Here the CDR3 reads CASSSSTEPTYEQYF. CDR3 DNA sequence: TGCGCCAGCAGTTCCTCGACAGAACCCACCTACGAGCAGTACTTC. The chain is built from TRBV5-1 and TRBJ2-7; a possible D gene is TRBD1 (5 bases). There are 15 residues in the CDR3. Trimming removed 5 bases at V and 2 bases at J, with 17 bases between. CDR1 and CDR2 from the germline V gene are SGHRS and YFSETQ. Full variable domain (missing parts from reference TRBV5-1 and TRBJ2-7): KAGVTQTPRYLIKTRGQQVTLSCSPISGHRSVSWYQQTPGQGLQFLFEYFSETQRNKGNFPGRFSGRQFSNSRSEMNVSTLELGDSALYLCASSSSTEPTYEQYFGPGTRLTVT.

This CDR3 reads CASSSQGFQYEQYF. CDR3 nucleotide sequence: TGTGCCAGCAGCTCACAGGGGTTCCAGTACGAGCAGTACTTC. The chain carries TRBV7-9 and TRBJ2-7; 7 bases align to TRBD1. Germline loops: CDR1 SEHNR, CDR2 FQNEAQ (reference sequence). CDR3 length: 14 residues. The V and J ends lost 4 bases and 4 bases, in that order; junction bases with no gene match: 7.

V is TRBV29-1 and J is TRBJ1-1; D ambiguous. This CDR3 spans 16 amino acids. Trimming pared 3 bases from V and 1 base from J, leaving 18 bases between. Germline lookup yields CDR1 SQVTM and CDR2 ANQGSEA. The DNA for the CDR3 is TGCAGCGTTGAGAGGTATGAGGGTGGCCAGAACACTGAAGCTTTCTTT. Translated: CSVERYEGGQNTEAFF.

This chain links TRBV7-9 with TRBJ1-1, with 9 bases identical to TRBD1. CDR1 is SEHNR, CDR2 FQNEAQ, per germline (reference sequence). This CDR3 has 16 amino acids. Unmatched junction bases numbered 2, after V lost 0 bases and J lost 0 bases. Here the CDR3 DNA reads TGTGCCAGCAGCTTAGCCGGGACAGGGCTGAACACTGAAGCTTTCTTT. This codes for CASSLAGTGLNTEAFF. The full variable domain, its missing parts supplied by reference TRBV7-9 and TRBJ1-1, is DTGVSQNPRHKITKRGQNVTFRCDPISEHNRLYWYRQTLGQGPEFLTYFQNEAQLEKSRLLSDRFSAERPKGSFSTLEIQRTEQGDSAMYLCASSLAGTGLNTEAFFGQGTRLTVV.

The chain joins TRBV25-1 to TRBJ1-1, with D possibly TRBD1 on 5 matching bases. Per the germline V gene, CDR1 is MGHDK and CDR2 is SYGVNS. Deletions cut 8 bases from V and 5 bases from J, with 12 bases between. The CDR3 has 12 amino acids. CDR3 nucleotides: TGTGCCAGCCGGGCCGGGGGTACTGAAGCTTTCTTT. Its protein is CASRAGGTEAFF.

As concerns this clone: Since a much larger clone is just one base distant, this may be a read error. The J gene is TRBJ2-1, the V gene TRBV27; perhaps TRBD2 as D (5 bases). Trimming left V 6 bases short and J 8 bases short, with 11 bases between. Germline-derived CDR1 and CDR2 are MNHEY and SMNVEV (reference sequence). This CDR3 contains 12 residues. The CDR3 here is CASRLASDEQFF. The CDR3 DNA is TGTGCCAGCAGGCTAGCCAGCGATGAGCAGTTCTTC.